Below, 21 T cell receptor beta chains from the same sample are listed, as sequenced in a study of blood T cell repertoires in COVID-19. The method was immunoSEQ multiplex PCR; TCRdb's version includes in-frame clones alone and lacks a portion of them. Among 170,000 or so clones listed, just under 90% were seen once. Sequencing input: peripheral blood. The origin of the receptors is a woman in her 70s with COVID-19, enrolled during active disease.

The chain's CDR3 is CASSLVGTGVYTF. CDR3 in DNA: TGTGCCAGCAGCTTAGTTGGGACAGGGGTCTACACCTTC. The gene calls are TRBV7-9 and TRBJ1-2; 10 bases fit TRBD1. Per the germline V gene, CDR1 is SEHNR and CDR2 is FQNEAQ (reference sequence). V was pared by 1 base and J by 10 bases, with 3 bases of the junction left unmatched. The CDR3 extends over 13 amino acids. Full variable domain (missing parts from reference TRBV7-9 and TRBJ1-2): DTGVSQNPRHKITKRGQNVTFRCDPISEHNRLYWYRQTLGQGPEFLTYFQNEAQLEKSRLLSDRFSAERPKGSFSTLEIQRTEQGDSAMYLCASSLVGTGVYTFGSGTRLTVV.

J is TRBJ2-2 and V is TRBV5-1, with a tentative D call TRBD1 (8 bases). Trimming removed 4 bases at V and 6 bases at J, with 16 bases between. The CDR3 extends over 15 amino acids. Germline CDR1 SGHRS, CDR2 YFSETQ. The CDR3 DNA is TGCGCCAGCAGCCCGACAGGGGAGGGGTCCGGGGAGCTGTTTTTT. Encoded protein: CASSPTGEGSGELFF.

The chain couples TRBV5-1 to TRBJ2-6, with 15 bases identical to TRBD2. This CDR3 has 21 amino acids. V dropped 5 bases and J dropped 0; count of bases not matched to a gene: 12. Germline V gene sequence: CDR1 SGHRS, CDR2 YFSETQ. The CDR3 loop reads CASRARGMGLAGGSGANVLTF. In nucleotides, the CDR3 is TGCGCCAGCAGAGCCAGGGGTATGGGACTAGCGGGAGGCTCTGGGGCCAACGTCCTGACTTTC.

This chain uses TRBV9 with TRBJ2-4, with 9 bases lining up with TRBD1. This CDR3 has 15 residues. Germline CDR1 reads SGDLS; CDR2 reads YYNGEE. V trimming: 0 bases; J trimming: 7 bases; junction bases outside the gene matches: 5. The CDR3 DNA sequence: TGTGCCAGCAGCGTAGGAGGGACAGGGTCCAACATTCAGTACTTC. Protein sequence: CASSVGGTGSNIQYF.

V gene TRBV15 combines with J gene TRBJ2-5; D not resolved. Per the germline V gene, CDR1 is LNHNV and CDR2 is YYDKDF (reference sequence). The ends were cut back, 1 base at V and 5 bases at J, with 14 bases in the middle. The CDR3 totals 15 residues. CDR3 region: CATSRVPGPRETQYF. CDR3 in DNA: TGTGCCACCAGCAGAGTTCCGGGTCCTCGGGAGACCCAGTACTTC.

V is TRBV19 and J is TRBJ2-6, with 9 bases lining up with TRBD1. This CDR3 is built from 18 residues. The V segment lost 5 bases and the J segment 0 bases; nucleotides outside the gene matches: 8. Germline CDR1 reads LNHDA; CDR2 reads SQIVND (reference sequence). The CDR3 nucleotides read TGTGCCAGTAGTCCACCGGACAGGGGATTCTCTGGGGCCAACGTCCTGACTTTC. The encoded protein is CASSPPDRGFSGANVLTF.

V and J are TRBV3-1 (or the pseudogene TRBV3-2) and TRBJ1-1; perhaps TRBD1 as D (6 bases). Germline V gene sequence: CDR1 LGHDT, CDR2 YNNKEL (reference sequence). CDR3 length: 11 amino acids. V was clipped by 10 bases and J by 8 bases, with 14 bases between them. The CDR3 here is CATSETGEAFF. The DNA for the CDR3 is TGTGCCACCTCCGAGACAGGCGAAGCTTTCTTT.

In this sample, this clone turned up once. The chain combines TRBV7-9 with TRBJ2-1, with 8 bases fitting TRBD1. The germline V gene has CDR1 SEHNR and CDR2 FQNEAQ (reference sequence). The CDR3 is 13 residues long. V lost 6 bases and J lost 6; bases outside the gene matches: 4. Here the CDR3 reads CASSPDRVNEQFF. In DNA, the CDR3 is TGTGCCAGCAGTCCGGACAGGGTCAATGAGCAGTTCTTC. Full variable domain (rest looked up from reference TRBV7-9 and TRBJ2-1): DTGVSQNPRHKITKRGQNVTFRCDPISEHNRLYWYRQTLGQGPEFLTYFQNEAQLEKSRLLSDRFSAERPKGSFSTLEIQRTEQGDSAMYLCASSPDRVNEQFFGPGTRLTVL.

A few counts support this clone. The chain joins TRBV19 to TRBJ2-5; possible D gene TRBD2, 5 bases. The CDR3 runs 14 residues. Deletions cut 5 bases from V and 4 bases from J, with 14 bases between. Germline lookup yields CDR1 LNHDA and CDR2 SQIVND (reference sequence). This CDR3 reads CASSVTGVPETQYF. Here the CDR3 DNA reads TGTGCCAGTAGTGTGACCGGGGTACCAGAGACCCAGTACTTC.

The chain employs TRBV28 and TRBJ1-1, with 7 bases lining up with TRBD1. V gave up 8 bases and J gave up 0 bases; unmatched junction bases: 6. The length of the CDR3 is 14 residues. The V gene's germline CDR1 is MDHEN and CDR2 SYDVKM. DNA for the CDR3: TGTGCCAGCCAGGGGGTACCCATGAACACTGAAGCTTTCTTT. As protein: CASQGVPMNTEAFF.

The chain couples TRBV5-5 to TRBJ1-6; D possibly corresponds to TRBD1 (5 bases). V dropped 4 bases and J dropped 5 bases, with 13 bases sitting between them. The CDR3 has 15 amino acids. The V gene's germline CDR1 is SGHKS and CDR2 YYEKEE (reference sequence). CDR3 sequence reads: CASSPIGGDNSPLHF. The CDR3 DNA is TGTGCCAGCAGCCCTATCGGGGGGGATAATTCACCCCTCCACTTT. Based on the CDR3 plus reference TRBV5-5 and TRBJ1-6, the full variable domain is DAGVTQSPTHLIKTRGQQVTLRCSPISGHKSVSWYQQVLGQGPQFIFQYYEKEERGRGNFPDRFSARQFPNYSSELNVNALLLGDSALYLCASSPIGGDNSPLHFGNGTRLTVT.

The rearrangement joins TRBV19 to TRBJ1-1; possibly TRBD1 for D (6 bases). CDR3 size: 16 residues. Germline CDR1 is LNHDA and CDR2 is SQIVND (reference sequence). V was clipped by 4 bases and J by 1 base, with 16 bases between them. In nucleotides, the CDR3 is TGTGCCAGTAGTACCCAAGGGGGGGCTCGGAACACTGAAGCTTTCTTT. It yields the protein CASSTQGGARNTEAFF.

The chain couples TRBV29-1 to TRBJ2-7, with D perhaps TRBD2 (5 bases). This CDR3 has 11 amino acids. The germline gives CDR1 SQVTM, CDR2 ANQGSEA. Trimming took 4 bases from V and 9 from J, leaving 13 bases between them. The CDR3 sequence is CSVALPAGQYF. The DNA of the CDR3 is TGCAGCGTTGCCCTTCCCGCGGGGCAGTACTTC.

This chain joins TRBV7-2 and TRBJ2-1; weak D call: TRBD1 (6 bases). This CDR3 spans 11 amino acids. V lost 5 bases, J lost 12 bases, and 11 bases lay in between. Germline V gives CDR1 SGHTA, CDR2 FQGNSA. The CDR3 region is CASSQGFRQFF. The CDR3 DNA reads TGTGCCAGCAGCCAGGGGTTTCGGCAGTTCTTC.

The chain is built from TRBV30 and TRBJ1-6, with 10 bases matching TRBD1. The J segment lost 8 bases and the V segment lost 1 base, leaving 5 bases of the junction unmatched. The CDR3 runs 15 residues. From germline, CDR1 is GTSNPN and CDR2 SVGIG (reference sequence). CDR3 in DNA: TGTGCCTGGAGTGCTACCGGGACAGGGGATTCACCCCTCCACTTT. It yields the protein CAWSATGTGDSPLHF.

This chain uses TRBV24-1 with TRBJ2-1; 9 bases match TRBD1. Germline CDR1 and CDR2: KGHDR and SFDVKD. Unmatched junction bases numbered 3, after V lost 4 bases and J lost 9 bases. CDR3 length equals 13 residues. The CDR3 loop is CATSDQDRGEQFF. The CDR3 DNA reads TGTGCCACCAGTGACCAGGACAGGGGTGAGCAGTTCTTC.

This clone has just one count. The chain couples TRBV24-1 to TRBJ2-3; TRBD2 matches at 8 bases. The germline gives CDR1 KGHDR, CDR2 SFDVKD. Germline trimming cut 3 bases from V and 2 bases from J; bases unmatched to any gene: 6. This CDR3 region has 16 residues. CDR3 loop: CATSDQGGRSTDTQYF. As DNA, the CDR3 is TGTGCCACCAGTGATCAGGGCGGGAGGTCCACAGATACGCAGTATTTT.

The chain employs TRBV10-3 and TRBJ1-4, with TRBD1 matching over 8 bases. CDR1 and CDR2 from the germline V gene are ENHRY and SYGVKD. V lost 1 base, J lost 8 bases, and 6 bases stayed unmatched. CDR3 length: 15 amino acids. The CDR3 region is CAISEYGQGGEKLFF. CDR3 nucleotides: TGTGCCATCAGTGAGTATGGACAGGGTGGAGAAAAACTGTTTTTT.

The chain has TRBV5-8 and TRBJ1-4; no reliable D call. The germline V gene has CDR1 SGHTS and CDR2 YDEGEE. The CDR3 extends over 15 amino acids. V lost 5 bases, J lost 6 bases, and 17 bases lay in between. The CDR3 sequence is CASRTGRNSHEKLFF. The CDR3 coding sequence is TGTGCCAGCAGGACTGGGAGAAACTCTCATGAAAAACTGTTTTTT. The variable domain in full, completed from reference TRBV5-8 and TRBJ1-4, reads EAGVTQSPTHLIKTRGQQATLRCSPISGHTSVYWYQQALGLGLQFLLWYDEGEERNRGNFPPRFSGRQFPNYSSELNVNALELEDSALYLCASRTGRNSHEKLFFGSGTQLSVL.

Turning to this clone: Its ends do not fully match the called genes, so a read error is possible. J is TRBJ1-4 and V is TRBV30, with D perhaps TRBD1 (6 bases). Per the germline V gene, CDR1 is GTSNPN and CDR2 is SVGIG (reference sequence). The CDR3 is 13 amino acids. The CDR3 DNA reads as TGTGCCCGGAGCGGGGGGGGCGATGAAAAACTGTTTTTT. Protein product: CARSGGGDEKLFF.

The V gene is TRBV20-1, the J gene TRBJ1-6; 7 nucleotides agree with TRBD1. V shed 3 bases and J 10 bases; nucleotides not matched to a gene: 12. This CDR3 comprises 15 residues. Germline CDR1 DFQATT, CDR2 SNEGSKA (reference sequence). CDR3 coding DNA: TGCAGTGCTAGTCCTCCTGGAGCCAGGGGGTCACCCCTCCACTTT. This encodes CSASPPGARGSPLHF.